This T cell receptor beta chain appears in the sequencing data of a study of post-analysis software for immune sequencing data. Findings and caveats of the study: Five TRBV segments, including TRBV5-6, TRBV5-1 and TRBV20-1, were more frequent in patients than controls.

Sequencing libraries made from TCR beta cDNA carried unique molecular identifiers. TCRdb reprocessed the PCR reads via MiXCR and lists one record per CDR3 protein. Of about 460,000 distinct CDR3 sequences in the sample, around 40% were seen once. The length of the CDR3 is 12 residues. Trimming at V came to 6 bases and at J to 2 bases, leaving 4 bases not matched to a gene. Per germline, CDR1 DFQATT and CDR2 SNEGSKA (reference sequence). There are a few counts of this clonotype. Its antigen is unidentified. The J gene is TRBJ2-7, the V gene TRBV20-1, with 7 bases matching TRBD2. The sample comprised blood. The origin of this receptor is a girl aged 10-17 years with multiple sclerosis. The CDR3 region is CSADGTTYEQYF. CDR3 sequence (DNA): TGCAGTGCGGACGGGACTACCTACGAGCAGTACTTC.